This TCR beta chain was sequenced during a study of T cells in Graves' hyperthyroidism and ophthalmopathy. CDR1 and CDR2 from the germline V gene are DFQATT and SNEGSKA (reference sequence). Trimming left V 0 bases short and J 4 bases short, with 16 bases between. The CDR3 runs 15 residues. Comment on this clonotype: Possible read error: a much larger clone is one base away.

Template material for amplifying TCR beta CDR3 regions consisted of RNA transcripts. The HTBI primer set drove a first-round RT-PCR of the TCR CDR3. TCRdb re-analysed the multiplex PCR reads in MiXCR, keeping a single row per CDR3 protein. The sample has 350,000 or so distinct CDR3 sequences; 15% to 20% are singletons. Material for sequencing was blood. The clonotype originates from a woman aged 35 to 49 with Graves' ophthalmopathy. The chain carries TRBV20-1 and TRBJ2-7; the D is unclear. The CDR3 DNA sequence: TGCAGTGCTAGAGACCCGGTCCCGACCGAGTACGAGCAGTACTTC. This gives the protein CSARDPVPTEYEQYF.